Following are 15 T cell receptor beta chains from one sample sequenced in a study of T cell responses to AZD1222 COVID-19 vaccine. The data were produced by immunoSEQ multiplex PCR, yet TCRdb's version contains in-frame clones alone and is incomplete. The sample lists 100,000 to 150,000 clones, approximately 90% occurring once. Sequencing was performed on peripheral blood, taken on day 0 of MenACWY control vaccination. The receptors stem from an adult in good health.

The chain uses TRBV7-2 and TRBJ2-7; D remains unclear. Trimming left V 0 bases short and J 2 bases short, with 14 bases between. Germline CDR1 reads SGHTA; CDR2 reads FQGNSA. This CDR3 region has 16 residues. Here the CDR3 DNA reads TGTGCCAGCAGCTTAGCCGGCCAAGCGCCCACCTACGAGCAGTACTTC. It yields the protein CASSLAGQAPTYEQYF.

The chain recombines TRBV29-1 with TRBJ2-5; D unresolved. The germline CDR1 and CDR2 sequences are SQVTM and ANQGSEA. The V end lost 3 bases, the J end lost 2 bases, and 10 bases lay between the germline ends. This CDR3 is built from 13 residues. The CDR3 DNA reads TGCAGCGTTGAGGCAGTTAAACAAGAGACCCAGTACTTC. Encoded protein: CSVEAVKQETQYF.

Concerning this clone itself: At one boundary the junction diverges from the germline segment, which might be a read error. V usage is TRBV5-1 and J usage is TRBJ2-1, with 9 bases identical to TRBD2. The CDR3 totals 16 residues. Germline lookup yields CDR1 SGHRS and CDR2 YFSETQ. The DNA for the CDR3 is TGTGCCAGCGGAAGACGGACTAGCGAATTATTCAATGAGCAGTTCTTC. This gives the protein CASGRRTSELFNEQFF.

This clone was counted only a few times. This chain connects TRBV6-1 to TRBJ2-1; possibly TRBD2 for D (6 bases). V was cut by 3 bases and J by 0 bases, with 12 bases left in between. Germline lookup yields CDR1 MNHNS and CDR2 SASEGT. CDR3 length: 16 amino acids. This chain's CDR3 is CASSEIAASSYNEQFF. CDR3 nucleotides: TGTGCCAGCAGTGAGATAGCGGCCAGCTCCTACAATGAGCAGTTCTTC.

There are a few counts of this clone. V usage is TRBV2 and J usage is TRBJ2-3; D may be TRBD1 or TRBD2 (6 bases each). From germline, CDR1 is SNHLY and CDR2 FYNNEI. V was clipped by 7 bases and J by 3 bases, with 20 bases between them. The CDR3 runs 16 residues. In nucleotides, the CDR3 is TGTGCCAGCAAGGAACAGGGCAAAGGGGGGACAGATACGCAGTATTTT. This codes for CASKEQGKGGTDTQYF.

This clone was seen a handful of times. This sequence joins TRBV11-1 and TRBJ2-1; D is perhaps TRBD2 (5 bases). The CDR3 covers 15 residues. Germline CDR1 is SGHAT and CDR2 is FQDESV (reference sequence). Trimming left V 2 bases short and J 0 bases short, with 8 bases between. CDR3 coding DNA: TGTGCCAGCAGCTTAACAACTAGCTCCTACAATGAGCAGTTCTTC. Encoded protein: CASSLTTSSYNEQFF.

CDR3 DNA: TGTGCCAGCAGTGTTTTGGGCGGACCTCTGGACGAAAAACTGTTTTTT. As protein: CASSVLGGPLDEKLFF. The gene calls are TRBV2 and TRBJ1-4; D not resolved. From germline, CDR1 is SNHLY and CDR2 FYNNEI. The CDR3 has 16 residues. Trimming stripped 4 bases from V and 8 bases from J, with 20 bases between. Together with reference TRBV2 and TRBJ1-4, the CDR3 gives the full variable domain: EPEVTQTPSHQVTQMGQEVILRCVPISNHLYFYWYRQILGQKVEFLVSFYNNEISEKSEIFDDQFSVERPDGSNFTLKIRSTKLEDSAMYFCASSVLGGPLDEKLFFGSGTQLSVL.

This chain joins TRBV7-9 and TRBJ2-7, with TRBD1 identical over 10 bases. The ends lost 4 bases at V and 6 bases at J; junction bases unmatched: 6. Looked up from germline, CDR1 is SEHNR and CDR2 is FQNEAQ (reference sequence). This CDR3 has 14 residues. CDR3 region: CASSWGQGNGEQYF. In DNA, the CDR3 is TGTGCCAGCAGCTGGGGACAGGGGAATGGCGAGCAGTACTTC.

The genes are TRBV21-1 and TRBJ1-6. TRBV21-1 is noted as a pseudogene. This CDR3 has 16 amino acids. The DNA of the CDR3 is TGTGCCAGCAGCAAAGGGGGGGAAGGAGGAAGGTCACCCCTCCACTTT. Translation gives CASSKGGEGGRSPLHF.

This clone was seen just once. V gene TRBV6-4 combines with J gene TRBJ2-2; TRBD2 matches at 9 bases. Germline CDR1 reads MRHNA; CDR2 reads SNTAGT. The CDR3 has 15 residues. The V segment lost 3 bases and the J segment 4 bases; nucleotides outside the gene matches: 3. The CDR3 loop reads CASSEELAGTGELFF. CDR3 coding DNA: TGTGCCAGCAGTGAAGAACTAGCGGGCACCGGGGAGCTGTTTTTT.

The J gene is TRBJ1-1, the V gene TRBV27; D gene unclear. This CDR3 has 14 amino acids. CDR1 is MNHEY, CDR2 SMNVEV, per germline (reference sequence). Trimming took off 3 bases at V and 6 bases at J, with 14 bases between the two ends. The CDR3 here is CASSFNGYVSEAFF. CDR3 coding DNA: TGTGCCAGCAGTTTTAATGGGTACGTGTCTGAAGCTTTCTTT.

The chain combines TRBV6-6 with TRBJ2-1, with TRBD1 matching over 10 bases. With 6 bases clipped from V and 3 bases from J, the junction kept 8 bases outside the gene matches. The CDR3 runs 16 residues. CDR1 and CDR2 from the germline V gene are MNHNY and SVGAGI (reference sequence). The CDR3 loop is CASRQTGTGDYNEQFF. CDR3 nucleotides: TGTGCCAGCAGGCAAACCGGGACAGGGGACTACAATGAGCAGTTCTTC.

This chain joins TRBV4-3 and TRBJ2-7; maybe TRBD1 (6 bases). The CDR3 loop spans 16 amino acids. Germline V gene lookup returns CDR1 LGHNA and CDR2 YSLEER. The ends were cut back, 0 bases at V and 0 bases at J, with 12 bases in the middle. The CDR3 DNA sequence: TGCGCCAGCAGCCAAGAAAACAGGGTAAGCTCCTACGAGCAGTACTTC. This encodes CASSQENRVSSYEQYF.

The CDR3 nucleotides are TGTGCCAGCAGTCGCCTGCGGACAGGGAGCTCCTACAATGAGCAGTTCTTC. Its translation is CASSRLRTGSSYNEQFF. V usage is TRBV6-6 and J usage is TRBJ2-1; 8 bases are a match to TRBD1. V trimming: 5 bases; J trimming: 0 bases; junction bases outside the gene matches: 9. The germline V gene has CDR1 MNHNY and CDR2 SVGAGI (reference sequence). The CDR3 contains 17 residues.

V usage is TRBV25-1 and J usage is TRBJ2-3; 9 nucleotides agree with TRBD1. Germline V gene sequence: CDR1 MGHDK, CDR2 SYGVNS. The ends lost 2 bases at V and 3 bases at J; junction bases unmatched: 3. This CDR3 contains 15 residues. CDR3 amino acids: CASSEETGGTDTQYF. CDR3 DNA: TGTGCCAGCAGTGAAGAGACAGGGGGGACAGATACGCAGTATTTT.